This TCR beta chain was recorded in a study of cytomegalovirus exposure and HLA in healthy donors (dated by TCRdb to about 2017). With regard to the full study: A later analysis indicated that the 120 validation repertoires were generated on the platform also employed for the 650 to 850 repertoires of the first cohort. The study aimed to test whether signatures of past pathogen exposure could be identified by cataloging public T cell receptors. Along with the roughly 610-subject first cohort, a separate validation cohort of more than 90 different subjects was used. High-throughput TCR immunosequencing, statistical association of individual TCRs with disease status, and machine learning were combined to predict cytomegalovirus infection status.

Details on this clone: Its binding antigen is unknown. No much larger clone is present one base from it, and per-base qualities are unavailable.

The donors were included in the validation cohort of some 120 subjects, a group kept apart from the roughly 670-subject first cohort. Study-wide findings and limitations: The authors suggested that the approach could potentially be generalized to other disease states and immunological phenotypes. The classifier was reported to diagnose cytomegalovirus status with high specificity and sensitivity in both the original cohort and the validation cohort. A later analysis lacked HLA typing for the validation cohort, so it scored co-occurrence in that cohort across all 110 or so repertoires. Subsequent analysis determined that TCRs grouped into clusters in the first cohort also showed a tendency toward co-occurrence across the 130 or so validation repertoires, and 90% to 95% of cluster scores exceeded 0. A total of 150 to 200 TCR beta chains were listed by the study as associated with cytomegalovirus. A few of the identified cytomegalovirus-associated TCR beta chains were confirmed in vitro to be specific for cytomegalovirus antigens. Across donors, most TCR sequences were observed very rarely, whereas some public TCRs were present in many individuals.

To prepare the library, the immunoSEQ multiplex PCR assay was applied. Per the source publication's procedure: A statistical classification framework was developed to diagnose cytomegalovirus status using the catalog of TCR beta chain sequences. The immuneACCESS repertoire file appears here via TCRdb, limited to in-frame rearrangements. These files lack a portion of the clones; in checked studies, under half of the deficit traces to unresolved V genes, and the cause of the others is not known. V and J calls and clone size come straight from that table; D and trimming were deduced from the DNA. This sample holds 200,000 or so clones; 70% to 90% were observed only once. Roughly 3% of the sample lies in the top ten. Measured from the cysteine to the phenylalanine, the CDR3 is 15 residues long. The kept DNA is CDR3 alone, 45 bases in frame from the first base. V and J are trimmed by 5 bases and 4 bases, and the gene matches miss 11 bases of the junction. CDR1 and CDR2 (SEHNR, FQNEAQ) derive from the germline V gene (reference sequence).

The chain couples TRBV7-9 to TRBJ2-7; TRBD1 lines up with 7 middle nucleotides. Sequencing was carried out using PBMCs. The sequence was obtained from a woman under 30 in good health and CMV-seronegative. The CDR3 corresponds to CASSKGGGNVYEQYF. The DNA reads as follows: TGTGCCAGCAGCAAAGGGGGCGGTAATGTTTACGAGCAGTACTTC. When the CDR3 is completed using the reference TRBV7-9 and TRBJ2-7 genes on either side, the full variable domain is DTGVSQNPRHKITKRGQNVTFRCDPISEHNRLYWYRQTLGQGPEFLTYFQNEAQLEKSRLLSDRFSAERPKGSFSTLEIQRTEQGDSAMYLCASSKGGGNVYEQYFGPGTRLTVT.